This TCR beta chain emerged from a study of cytomegalovirus exposure and HLA in healthy donors. Study observations and caveats: A few of the chains that were CMV-associated were confirmed in vitro to be specific for CMV antigens. The study labeled about 160 TCR beta chains cytomegalovirus-associated.

A multiplex PCR was run with 60 Vbeta primers and 13 Jbeta primers. TCRdb's table, derived via immunoSEQ multiplex PCR, lists solely in-frame clones and lacks some. The sample records over 150,000 clones, about four fifths being singletons. The CDR3 spans 16 residues. The germline CDR1 and CDR2 sequences are SGHTA and FQGNSA. J lost 3 bases, V lost 5 bases, and 8 bases had no gene match. Each of the donors was a healthy bone marrow donor. Remarks on this clone: The antigen remains undetermined.

This chain links TRBV7-2 with TRBJ1-3; 9 bases fit TRBD1. The sequenced material came from PBMCs. This sequence originates from a woman aged 50 to 65 in good health and CMV-seronegative. The CDR3 DNA sequence: TGTGCCAGCAGCACCTACAGGGGGCCGGTTGGAAACACCATATATTTT. Translating gives CASSTYRGPVGNTIYF.